The rows below give T cell receptor beta chains drawn from one sample of a study of cytomegalovirus exposure and HLA in healthy donors. Data came from immunoSEQ multiplex PCR; TCRdb stores just in-frame clones and leaves some out. The table records 110,000 or so clones, around four fifths of them present only once. The sample consisted of PBMCs. Receptors originate from a woman aged 40 to 55 in good health and CMV-seropositive. Each CDR3 is given with its conserved first and last residue. The D gene is left open where the match is weak. Clone size, where shown, is once, few, many, or a class for clones that have expanded.

V	size	D	J	CDR3	DNA
TRBV10-3	-	TRBD1	TRBJ1-2	CATGQGEASYGYTF	TGTGCCACCGGACAGGGCGAGGCCTCTTATGGCTACACCTTC
TRBV29-1	-	-	TRBJ2-7	CSAGQGTYEQYF	TGCAGCGCGGGCCAGGGCACCTACGAGCAGTACTTC
TRBV11-2	-	TRBD1	TRBJ1-2	CASSSGQGDGYTF	TGTGCCAGCAGCTCAGGACAGGGCGATGGCTACACCTTC
TRBV27	-	-	TRBJ2-6	CASSSRSGANVLTF	TGTGCCAGCAGTTCCCGCTCTGGGGCCAACGTCCTGACTTTC
TRBV7-9	-	TRBD1	TRBJ2-1	CAGSLATGGSDNEQFF	TGTGCCGGCAGCTTAGCGACAGGGGGCTCGGACAATGAGCAGTTCTTC
TRBV19	-	TRBD2	TRBJ2-1	CASSDPNSGSDEQFF	TGTGCCAGTTCCGACCCAAATAGCGGGAGCGATGAGCAGTTCTTC
TRBV5-5	-	TRBD1	TRBJ1-2	CASSLEFRRTGADYGYTF	TGTGCCAGCAGCTTGGAATTTCGGCGGACAGGGGCGGACTATGGCTACACCTTC
TRBV11-1	-	-	TRBJ1-1	CASSDYSGVTEAFF	TGTGCCAGCAGCGACTATTCTGGGGTCACTGAAGCTTTCTTT
TRBV2	-	-	TRBJ1-1	CASTRRDLRTEAFF	TGTGCCAGCACCAGAAGGGACTTGAGAACTGAAGCTTTCTTT
TRBV11-2	-	TRBD1	TRBJ1-2	CASSPLGVDRVRLGGYTF	TGTGCCAGCAGCCCCCTAGGGGTCGACAGGGTCCGCCTTGGTGGCTACACCTTC
TRBV28	-	-	TRBJ1-2	CASSPGQHHYGYTF	TGTGCCAGCAGCCCCGGACAACACCACTATGGCTACACCTTC
TRBV9	-	-	TRBJ1-6	CASSVYRESYNSPLHF	TGTGCCAGCAGCGTATACAGGGAATCCTATAATTCACCCCTCCACTTT
TRBV28	-	-	TRBJ1-2	CASSLEATGNYGYTF	TGTGCCAGCAGTTTGGAGGCTACGGGGAACTATGGCTACACCTTC
TRBV5-6	few	-	TRBJ1-2	CASSSQGSDTNYGYTF	TGTGCCAGCAGTTCTCAGGGGAGCGACACTAACTATGGCTACACCTTC
TRBV4-1	few	TRBD1	TRBJ2-7	CASSQQQGAWYEQYF	TGCGCCAGCAGCCAGCAACAGGGGGCTTGGTACGAGCAGTACTTC
TRBV5-1	-	TRBD1	TRBJ2-2	CASSYLLSDRGYTGELFF	TGCGCCAGCAGCTACCTCCTCTCGGACAGGGGTTACACCGGGGAGCTGTTTTTT
TRBV18	few	-	TRBJ2-1	CASSPPMGRNNEQFF	TGTGCCAGCTCACCCCCTATGGGGCGGAACAATGAGCAGTTCTTC